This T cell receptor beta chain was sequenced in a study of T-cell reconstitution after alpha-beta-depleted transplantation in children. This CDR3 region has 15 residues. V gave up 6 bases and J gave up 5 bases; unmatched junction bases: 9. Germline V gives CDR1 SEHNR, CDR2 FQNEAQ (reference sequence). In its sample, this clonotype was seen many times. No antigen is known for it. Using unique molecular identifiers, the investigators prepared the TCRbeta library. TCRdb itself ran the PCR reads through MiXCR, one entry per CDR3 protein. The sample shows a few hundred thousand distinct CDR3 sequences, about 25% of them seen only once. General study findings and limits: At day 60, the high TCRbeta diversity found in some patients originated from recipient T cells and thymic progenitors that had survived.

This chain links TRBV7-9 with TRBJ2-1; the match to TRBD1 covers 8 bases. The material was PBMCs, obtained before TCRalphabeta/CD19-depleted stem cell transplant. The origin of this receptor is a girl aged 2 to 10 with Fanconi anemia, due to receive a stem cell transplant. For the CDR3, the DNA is TGTGCCAGCAGAGACAGGGGAGTCGGAAACAATGAGCAGTTCTTC. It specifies CASRDRGVGNNEQFF.